This record covers a single TCR beta chain. Germline V gene lookup returns CDR1 MNHEY and CDR2 SMNVEV (reference sequence). This CDR3 comprises 14 residues. V was pared by 7 bases and J by 11 bases, with 14 bases of the junction left unmatched. This entry belongs to a study of blood T cells in healthy people across ages. Then a second PCR, running about 6 to 11 cycles, was carried out with a sample-barcoded 5' primer and a J-beta primer mix. One entry per CDR3 protein results from TCRdb running MiXCR on the 5' RACE reads. The profile covers some 800,000 distinct CDR3 sequences, with around 42% appearing a single time and roughly 18% taken by the ten largest.

Sequenced sample: blood. The genes are TRBV27 and TRBJ2-5, with 9 bases fitting TRBD2. This TCR derives from a man between 60 and 75 years old in good health. CDR3 in amino acids: CASTSGNSYNEQYF. CDR3 nucleotides: TGTGCCAGCACTAGCGGGAACTCCTACAATGAGCAGTACTTC.